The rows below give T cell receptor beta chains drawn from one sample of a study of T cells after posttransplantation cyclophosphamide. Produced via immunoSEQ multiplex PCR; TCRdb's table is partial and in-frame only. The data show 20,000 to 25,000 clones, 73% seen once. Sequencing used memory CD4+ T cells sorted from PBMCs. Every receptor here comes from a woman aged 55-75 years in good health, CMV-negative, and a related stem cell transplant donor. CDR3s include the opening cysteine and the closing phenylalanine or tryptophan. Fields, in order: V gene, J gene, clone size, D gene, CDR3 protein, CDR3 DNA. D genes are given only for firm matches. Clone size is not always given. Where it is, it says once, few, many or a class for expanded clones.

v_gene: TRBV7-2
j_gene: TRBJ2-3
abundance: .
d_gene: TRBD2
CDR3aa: CASSLDGLGGRADTQYF
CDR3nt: TGTGCCAGCAGCTTAGATGGGCTGGGGGGGAGGGCAGATACGCAGTATTTT

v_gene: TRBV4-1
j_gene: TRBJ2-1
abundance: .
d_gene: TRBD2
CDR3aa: CASSQRSRLAGTNEQFF
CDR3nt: TGCGCCAGCAGCCAACGAAGCCGACTAGCGGGGACCAATGAGCAGTTCTTC

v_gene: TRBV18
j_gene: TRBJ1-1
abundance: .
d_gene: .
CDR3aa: CASSPPGSTEAFF
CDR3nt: TGTGCCAGCTCACCACCAGGGAGCACTGAAGCTTTCTTT

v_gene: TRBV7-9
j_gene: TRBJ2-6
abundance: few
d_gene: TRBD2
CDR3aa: CASMTSGGFLSGANVLTF
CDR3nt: TGTGCCAGCATGACTAGCGGGGGGTTCCTCTCTGGGGCCAACGTCCTGACTTTC

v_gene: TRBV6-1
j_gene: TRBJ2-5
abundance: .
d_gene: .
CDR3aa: CASSALAWAQETQYF
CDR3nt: TGTGCCAGCAGTGCCCTAGCTTGGGCACAAGAGACCCAGTACTTC

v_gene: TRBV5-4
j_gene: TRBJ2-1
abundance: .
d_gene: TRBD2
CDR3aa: CASSSEDLAGVNNEQFF
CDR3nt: TGTGCCAGCAGCTCGGAGGATCTAGCGGGGGTGAACAATGAGCAGTTCTTC

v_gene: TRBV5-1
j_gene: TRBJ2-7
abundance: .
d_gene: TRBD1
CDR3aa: CASSTGGQTYEQYF
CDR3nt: TGCGCCAGCAGCACAGGGGGGCAGACCTACGAGCAGTACTTC

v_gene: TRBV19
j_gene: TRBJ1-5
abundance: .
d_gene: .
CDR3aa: CASRLGANNQPQHF
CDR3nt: TGTGCCAGTAGGTTAGGGGCAAACAATCAGCCCCAGCATTTT

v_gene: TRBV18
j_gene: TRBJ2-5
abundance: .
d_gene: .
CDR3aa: CASSPGAGETQYF
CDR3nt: TGTGCCAGCTCACCGGGGGCGGGAGAGACCCAGTACTTC

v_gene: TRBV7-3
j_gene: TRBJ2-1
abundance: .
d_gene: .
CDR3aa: CASSSSSYNEQFF
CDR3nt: TGTGCCAGCAGCTCGAGCTCCTACAATGAGCAGTTCTTC

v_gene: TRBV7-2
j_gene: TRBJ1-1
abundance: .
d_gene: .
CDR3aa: CASSLYSLQNTEAFF
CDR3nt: TGTGCCAGCAGCTTATACTCCCTCCAGAACACTGAAGCTTTCTTT

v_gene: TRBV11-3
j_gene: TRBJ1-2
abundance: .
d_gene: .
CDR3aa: CASSLQGKPYGYTF
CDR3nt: TGTGCCAGCAGCTTACAGGGGAAGCCCTATGGCTACACCTTC

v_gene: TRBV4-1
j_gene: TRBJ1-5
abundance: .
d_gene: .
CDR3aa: CASSQGSGGQPQHF
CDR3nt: TGCGCCAGCAGCCAAGGGTCAGGTGGCCAGCCCCAGCATTTT

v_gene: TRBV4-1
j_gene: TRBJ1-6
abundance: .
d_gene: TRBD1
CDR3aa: CASSGTGEGSPLHF
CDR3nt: TGCGCCAGCAGTGGGACAGGGGAAGGGTCACCCCTCCACTTT

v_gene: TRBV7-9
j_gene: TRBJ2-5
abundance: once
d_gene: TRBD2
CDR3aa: CASSLRARLAGEETQYF
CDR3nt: TGTGCCAGCAGCTTACGGGCTCGACTAGCGGGAGAAGAGACCCAGTACTTC

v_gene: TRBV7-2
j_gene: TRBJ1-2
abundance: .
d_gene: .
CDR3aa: CASSLQTSSYYGYTF
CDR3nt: TGTGCCAGCAGCTTACAGACATCGAGTTACTATGGCTACACCTTC

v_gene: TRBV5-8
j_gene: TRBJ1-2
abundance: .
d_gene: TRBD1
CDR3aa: CASSWTGNWGYTF
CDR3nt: TGTGCCAGCAGTTGGACAGGCAATTGGGGCTACACCTTC

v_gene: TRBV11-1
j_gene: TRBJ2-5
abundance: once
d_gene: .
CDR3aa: CASSLRGQETQYF
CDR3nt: TGTGCCAGCAGCTTACGCGGCCAAGAGACCCAGTACTTC

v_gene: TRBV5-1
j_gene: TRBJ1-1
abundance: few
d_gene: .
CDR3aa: CASSGGGRATEAFF
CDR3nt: TGCGCCAGCAGTGGGGGGGGTAGGGCCACTGAAGCTTTCTTT

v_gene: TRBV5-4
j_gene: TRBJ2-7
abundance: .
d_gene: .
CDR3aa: CASSLGSGMSGEQYF
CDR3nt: TGTGCCAGCAGCTTGGGTTCCGGGATGAGTGGCGAGCAGTACTTC

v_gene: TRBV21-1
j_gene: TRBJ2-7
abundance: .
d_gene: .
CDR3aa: CASSKDKWGDYEQYF
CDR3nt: TGTGCCAGCAGCAAAGATAAGTGGGGAGACTACGAGCAGTACTTC

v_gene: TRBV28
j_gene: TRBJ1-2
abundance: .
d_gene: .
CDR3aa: CVARRPTGYVGYTF
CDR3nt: TGTGTCGCCCGCAGACCTACAGGGTATGTTGGCTACACCTTC

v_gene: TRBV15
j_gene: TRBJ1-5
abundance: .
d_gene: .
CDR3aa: CATSRQGSNQPQHF
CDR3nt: TGTGCCACCAGCAGACAGGGAAGCAATCAGCCCCAGCATTTT

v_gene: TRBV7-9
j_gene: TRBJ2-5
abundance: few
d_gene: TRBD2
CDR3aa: CASSSGTSGRVRTETQYF
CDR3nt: TGTGCCAGCAGCTCCGGGACTAGCGGGAGGGTGAGAACAGAGACCCAGTACTTC

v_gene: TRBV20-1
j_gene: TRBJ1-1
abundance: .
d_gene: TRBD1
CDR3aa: CSARDRGQAFF
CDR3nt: TGCAGTGCAAGGGACAGGGGGCAGGCTTTCTTT

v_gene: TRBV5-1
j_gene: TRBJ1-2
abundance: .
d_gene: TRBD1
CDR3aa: CASSLYQGAPGYTF
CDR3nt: TGCGCCAGCAGCTTGTATCAGGGGGCGCCTGGCTACACCTTC

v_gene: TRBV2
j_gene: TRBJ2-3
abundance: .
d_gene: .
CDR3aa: CASRLLFLSDTQYF
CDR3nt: TGTGCCAGCAGGTTACTCTTCCTGAGCGATACGCAGTATTTT

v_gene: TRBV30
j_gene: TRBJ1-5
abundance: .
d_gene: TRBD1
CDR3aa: CAWSGGGDQPQHF
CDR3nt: TGTGCCTGGAGTGGAGGGGGCGATCAGCCCCAGCATTTT

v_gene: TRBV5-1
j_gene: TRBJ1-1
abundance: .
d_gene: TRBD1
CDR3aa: CASSSNRGQTEAFF
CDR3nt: TGCGCCAGCAGCTCAAACAGGGGCCAGACTGAAGCTTTCTTT

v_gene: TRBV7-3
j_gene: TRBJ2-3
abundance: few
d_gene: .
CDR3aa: CASSLSREGDTQYF
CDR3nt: TGTGCCAGCAGCCTCTCCAGGGAAGGAGATACGCAGTATTTT

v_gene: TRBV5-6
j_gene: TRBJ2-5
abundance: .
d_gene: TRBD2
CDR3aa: CASSYIAGGRETQYF
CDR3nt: TGTGCCAGCAGCTACATAGCGGGTGGAAGAGAGACCCAGTACTTC

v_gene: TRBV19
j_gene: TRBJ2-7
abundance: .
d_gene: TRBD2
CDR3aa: CASTDHPRGGEGYEQYF
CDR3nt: TGTGCCAGTACCGATCATCCCCGGGGAGGGGAGGGCTACGAGCAGTACTTC

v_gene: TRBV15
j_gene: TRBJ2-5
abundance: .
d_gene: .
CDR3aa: CATSGRGGMETQYF
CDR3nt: TGTGCCACCAGCGGCCGAGGGGGTATGGAGACCCAGTACTTC

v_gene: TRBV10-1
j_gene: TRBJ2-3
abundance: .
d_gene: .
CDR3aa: CASSEAPGDTQYF
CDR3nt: TGCGCCAGCAGTGAGGCTCCGGGGGATACGCAGTATTTT

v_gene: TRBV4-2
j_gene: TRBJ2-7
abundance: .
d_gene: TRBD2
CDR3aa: CASSHETSGEGEQYF
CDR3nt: TGTGCCAGCAGCCATGAAACTAGCGGGGAAGGGGAGCAGTACTTC

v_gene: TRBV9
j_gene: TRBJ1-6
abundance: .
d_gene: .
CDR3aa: CASSVVAGPRSYNSPLHF
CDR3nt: TGTGCCAGTAGCGTAGTGGCAGGCCCTCGTTCCTATAATTCACCCCTCCACTTT

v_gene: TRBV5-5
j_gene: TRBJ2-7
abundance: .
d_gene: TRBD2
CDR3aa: CASSSRPISGVAYEQYF
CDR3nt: TGTGCCAGCAGCTCCCGCCCGATTAGCGGGGTGGCCTACGAGCAGTACTTC

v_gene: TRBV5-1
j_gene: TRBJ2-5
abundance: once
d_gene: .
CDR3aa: CASSFTGQETQYF
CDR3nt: TGCGCCAGCAGCTTTACAGGCCAAGAGACCCAGTACTTC

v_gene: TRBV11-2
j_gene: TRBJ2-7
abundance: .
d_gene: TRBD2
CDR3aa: CASSLVSGTTTYEQYF
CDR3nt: TGTGCCAGCAGCTTAGTCTCCGGGACTACTACCTACGAGCAGTACTTC

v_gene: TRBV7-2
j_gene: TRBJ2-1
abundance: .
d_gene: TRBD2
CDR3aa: CASSPHPVTSGEEQFF
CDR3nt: TGTGCCAGCAGCCCCCACCCGGTGACTAGCGGGGAGGAGCAGTTCTTC

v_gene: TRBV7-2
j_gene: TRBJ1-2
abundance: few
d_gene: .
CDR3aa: CASSLGAREGYTF
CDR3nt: TGTGCCAGCAGCTTGGGAGCTCGGGAAGGCTACACCTTC

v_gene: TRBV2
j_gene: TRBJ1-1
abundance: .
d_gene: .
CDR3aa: CASSHNYREGAFF
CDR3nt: TGTGCCAGCAGCCATAACTACAGGGAAGGAGCTTTCTTT

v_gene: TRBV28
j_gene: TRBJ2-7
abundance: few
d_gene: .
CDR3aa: CASRAGRAPYEQYF
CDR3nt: TGTGCCAGCAGGGCCGGCAGGGCTCCTTACGAGCAGTACTTC

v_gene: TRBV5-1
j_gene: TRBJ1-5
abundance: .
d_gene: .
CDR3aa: CASSLAAGSNQPQHF
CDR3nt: TGCGCCAGCAGCTTGGCGGCAGGGAGCAATCAGCCCCAGCATTTT

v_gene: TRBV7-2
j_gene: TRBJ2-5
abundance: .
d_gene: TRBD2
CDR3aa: CASSFGGRVSETQYF
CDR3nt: TGTGCCAGCAGCTTTGGCGGGAGGGTTTCAGAGACCCAGTACTTC

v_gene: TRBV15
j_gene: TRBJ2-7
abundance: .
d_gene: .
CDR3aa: CATSRVGLNSYEQYF
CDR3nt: TGTGCCACCAGCAGAGTTGGGCTCAACTCCTACGAGCAGTACTTC

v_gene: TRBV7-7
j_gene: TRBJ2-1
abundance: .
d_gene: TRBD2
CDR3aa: CASSATGGNEQFF
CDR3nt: TGTGCCAGCAGCGCCACGGGGGGGAATGAGCAGTTCTTC

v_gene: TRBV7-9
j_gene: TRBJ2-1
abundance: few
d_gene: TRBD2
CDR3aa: CASSSSGSKGNEQFF
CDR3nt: TGTGCCAGCAGTTCGAGCGGGAGCAAGGGGAATGAGCAGTTCTTC

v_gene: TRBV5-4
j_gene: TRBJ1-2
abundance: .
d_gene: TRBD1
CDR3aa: CASSITGGANYGYTF
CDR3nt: TGTGCCAGCAGCATTACAGGGGGCGCAAACTATGGCTACACCTTC

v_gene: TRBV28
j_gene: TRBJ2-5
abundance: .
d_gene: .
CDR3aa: CALRSGKGIGETQYF
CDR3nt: TGTGCTCTAAGGTCTGGTAAGGGGATTGGAGAGACCCAGTACTTC